This is a list of T cell receptor beta chains from one sample in a study of identifying expanded T cells in peripheral blood. Sequencing used immunoSEQ multiplex PCR; TCRdb keeps in-frame clones, though not all of them. Of approximately 120,000 clones in the sample, roughly nine tenths were seen once. Specimen: blood. The receptors derive from a person between 18 and 70 years old in good health. The CDR3 runs from the conserved cysteine through the conserved F or W. Fields, in order: CDR3 protein, V gene, D gene, J gene. A D gene is named only where the DNA matches it firmly.

cdr3_aa: CASSVGVAGIYSGNTIYF; v_call: TRBV9; d_call: .; j_call: TRBJ1-3
cdr3_aa: CASSFLDRTTDTQYF; v_call: TRBV5-6; d_call: .; j_call: TRBJ2-3
cdr3_aa: CASGPEGGSYEQYF; v_call: TRBV27; d_call: TRBD2; j_call: TRBJ2-7
cdr3_aa: CASSLDRVVYGYTF; v_call: TRBV5-8; d_call: TRBD1; j_call: TRBJ1-2
cdr3_aa: CASSLRQGDNSPLHF; v_call: TRBV7-9; d_call: TRBD1; j_call: TRBJ1-6
cdr3_aa: CASSPFRSQETQYF; v_call: TRBV18; d_call: .; j_call: TRBJ2-5
cdr3_aa: CASSSPGTEAFF; v_call: TRBV11-3; d_call: .; j_call: TRBJ1-1
cdr3_aa: CASSFSGVSSYNEQFF; v_call: TRBV7-8; d_call: .; j_call: TRBJ2-1
cdr3_aa: CASSSRQTTHNEQFF; v_call: TRBV2; d_call: .; j_call: TRBJ2-1
cdr3_aa: CASSYSRGPYEQYF; v_call: TRBV6-6; d_call: .; j_call: TRBJ2-7
cdr3_aa: CASSFGTVQNTEAFF; v_call: TRBV7-2; d_call: TRBD1; j_call: TRBJ1-1
cdr3_aa: CASSLGHEQYF; v_call: TRBV5-1; d_call: .; j_call: TRBJ2-7
cdr3_aa: CASSVEGQGNYGYTF; v_call: TRBV9; d_call: TRBD1; j_call: TRBJ1-2